These T cell receptor beta chains were read from a single sample in a study of OX40 agonist ivuxolimab in advanced cancers. The method was immunoSEQ multiplex PCR; TCRdb's version includes in-frame clones alone and lacks a portion of them. The sample holds approximately 17,000 clones, 60% to 80% seen once. Here the sequenced sample was CD4+ or CD8+ T cells sorted from blood, taken in a trial of the OX40 agonist ivuxolimab. Receptor source: an adult with an advanced solid tumor such as melanoma, head and neck, liver or kidney cancer. CDR3s leave out the opening cysteine and the closing phenylalanine or tryptophan.

CDR3: ASRGGTDTQY
J: TRBJ2-3
V: TRBV6-5

CDR3: ASSAGQALGEQY
J: TRBJ2-7
V: TRBV19

CDR3: ASSPGTGDGEKLF
J: TRBJ1-4
V: TRBV7-8

CDR3: ASSLARDYNEQF
J: TRBJ2-1
V: TRBV28

CDR3: ASSHGTTDTQY
J: TRBJ2-3
V: TRBV11-3

CDR3: ASSRGRGSYNEQF
J: TRBJ2-1
V: TRBV28

CDR3: ASSFWGAGGYEQY
J: TRBJ2-7
V: TRBV5-6

CDR3: ASSFGNSNQPQH
J: TRBJ1-5
V: TRBV27

CDR3: ASSYSVTGELF
J: TRBJ2-2
V: TRBV28

CDR3: ASSTSGRDDNEQF
J: .
V: TRBV6-5

CDR3: ASSYSRENYNEQF
J: TRBJ2-1
V: TRBV6-5

CDR3: ASSLSTGELF
J: TRBJ2-2
V: TRBV5-1

CDR3: ASTVAGGSYEQY
J: TRBJ2-7
V: TRBV6-5

CDR3: ASSRGSNTEAF
J: TRBJ1-1
V: TRBV19

CDR3: ASSLRQGGSYEQY
J: TRBJ2-7
V: TRBV27

CDR3: ASSVDRVGSEKLF
J: TRBJ1-4
V: TRBV5-6

CDR3: ASSVAVREMETQY
J: TRBJ2-5
V: TRBV9

CDR3: ATEAGGPMDEQF
J: TRBJ2-1
V: TRBV7-9

CDR3: ASSEDRGYEQY
J: TRBJ2-7
V: TRBV7-9

CDR3: ASSQEAGTSGRVTSYEQY
J: TRBJ2-7
V: TRBV27

CDR3: ASSLGQSYEQY
J: TRBJ2-7
V: TRBV11-2

CDR3: ASSWEQLNQPQH
J: TRBJ1-5
V: TRBV6-5

CDR3: ASSSNSGGLAVTDTQY
J: TRBJ2-3
V: TRBV13

CDR3: ASSSGFYNEQF
J: TRBJ2-1
V: TRBV5-1

CDR3: SVGEQGYEQY
J: TRBJ2-7
V: TRBV29-1

CDR3: ASSGGSEGSLYNEQF
J: TRBJ2-1
V: TRBV10-2

CDR3: ASSPGDSNQPQH
J: TRBJ1-5
V: TRBV9

CDR3: ASSYGTVGGYT
J: TRBJ1-2
V: TRBV6-5

CDR3: SGGVGSSNEQY
J: TRBJ2-7
V: TRBV29-1

CDR3: ASRGWNTEAF
J: TRBJ1-1
V: TRBV19

CDR3: ASSFGDGNQPQH
J: TRBJ1-5
V: TRBV27

CDR3: ASSQVAASSTDTQY
J: TRBJ2-3
V: TRBV4-1

CDR3: ASSPSGYEQY
J: TRBJ2-7
V: TRBV7-2

CDR3: ASSLIRVSADTEAF
J: TRBJ1-1
V: TRBV19

CDR3: ASSSDPFIQGIGSSGANVLT
J: TRBJ2-6
V: TRBV7-6

CDR3: ASSLAGGYYEQY
J: TRBJ2-7
V: TRBV7-2

CDR3: ASSLPGQAYSYT
J: TRBJ1-2
V: TRBV7-8

CDR3: ASSSLGEQY
J: TRBJ2-7
V: TRBV27

CDR3: ASSSGTGFVAGYT
J: TRBJ1-2
V: TRBV7-8

CDR3: ASSRGGEQY
J: TRBJ2-7
V: TRBV6-5

CDR3: ASSLADLYEQY
J: TRBJ2-7
V: TRBV7-8

CDR3: ASSPSLAGVPYEQY
J: TRBJ2-7
V: TRBV5-1

CDR3: ASSYTVNPYEQY
J: TRBJ2-7
V: TRBV25-1

CDR3: ASSVGAGGITMQETQY
J: TRBJ2-5
V: TRBV9

CDR3: AAAPSTFHKAGGTGELF
J: TRBJ2-2
V: TRBV28

CDR3: ATSIGLAGAYEQY
J: TRBJ2-7
V: TRBV15

CDR3: ASSEAGGADTQY
J: TRBJ2-3
V: TRBV9

CDR3: ASRSSYEQY
J: TRBJ2-7
V: TRBV6-4

CDR3: ASSLGGPALYGYT
J: TRBJ1-2
V: TRBV6-1

CDR3: ASGTNEQF
J: TRBJ2-1
V: TRBV2

CDR3: SVQTGYGYT
J: TRBJ1-2
V: TRBV29-1

CDR3: ASSQESGRDTQY
J: TRBJ2-3
V: TRBV4-1

CDR3: ASSWFTSGRAQETQY
J: TRBJ2-5
V: TRBV7-9

CDR3: ASSDYSDTQY
J: TRBJ2-3
V: TRBV27